Below, 5 T cell receptor beta chains from the same sample are listed, as sequenced in a study of response to subunit inactivated influenza vaccine. TCRdb used MiXCR to reprocess the RT-PCR reads, holding one entry per CDR3 protein. Found here are about 570,000 distinct CDR3 sequences, 11% of them singletons; the top ten hold approximately 9.9%. The sample was also linked to a second study, of T cells expressing NK-cell markers. From that second work: Generation of TCR beta cDNA was performed by 5'RACE template switching incorporating UMIs.

Material: PBMCs from blood, obtained on the day of vaccination. Receptors were obtained from a man aged 50 or older who received an inactivated influenza vaccine.

The chain uses TRBV9 and TRBJ2-5; 10 bases align to TRBD2. The trim removed 3 bases at V and 5 bases at J, leaving 7 bases unmatched. Per germline, CDR1 SGDLS and CDR2 YYNGEE. The CDR3 extends over 15 amino acids. The CDR3 nucleotides are TGTGCCAGCAGCGACCTAGCGGGAGAGGTGGAGACCCAGTACTTC. Translated, it gives CASSDLAGEVETQYF. The full variable domain, in which reference TRBV9 and TRBJ2-5 provide the parts outside the CDR3, is DSGVTQTPKHLITATGQRVTLRCSPRSGDLSVYWYQQSLDQGLQFLIQYYNGEERAKGNILERFSAQQFPDLHSELNLSSLELGDSALYFCASSDLAGEVETQYFGPGTRLLVL.

V and J are TRBV6-2 or TRBV6-3 and TRBJ2-1; 11 bases match TRBD2. The J segment lost 7 bases and the V segment lost 1 base, leaving 3 bases of the junction unmatched. The germline V gene encodes CDR1 MNHEY and CDR2 SVGEGT. CDR3 length: 15 amino acids. DNA for the CDR3: TGTGCCAGCAGTTACTTAGCGGGGGGGCGGAATGAGCAGTTCTTC. Its protein is CASSYLAGGRNEQFF.

This clonotype was observed at least ten times. The rearrangement links TRBV7-2 to TRBJ2-5; D is possibly TRBD1 (5 bases). V was shortened by 2 bases and J by 5 bases, with 18 bases between the two germline ends. CDR1 is SGHTA, CDR2 FQGNSA, per germline. The CDR3 has 16 amino acids. The CDR3 sequence: CASSLIEGHKRETQYF. DNA of the CDR3: TGTGCCAGCAGCTTAATAGAAGGACATAAAAGGGAGACCCAGTACTTC. The full variable domain, rest sourced from reference TRBV7-2 and TRBJ2-5, is GAGVSQSPSNKVTEKGKDVELRCDPISGHTALYWYRQSLGQGLEFLIYFQGNSAPDKSGLPSDRFSAERTGGSVSTLTIQRTQQEDSAVYLCASSLIEGHKRETQYFGPGTRLLVL.

This clonotype was observed a few times. CDR3 nucleotides: TGCAGTGCTAGGCCCACCTCAAACTACGAGCAGTACTTC. This encodes CSARPTSNYEQYF. The chain has TRBV20-1 and TRBJ2-7; D unresolved. The V and J ends lost 3 bases and 3 bases respectively, with 12 bases between them. The germline gives CDR1 DFQATT, CDR2 SNEGSKA (reference sequence). This CDR3 has 13 amino acids.

The chain links TRBV7-9 to TRBJ2-5; D remains unclear. The germline gives CDR1 SEHNR, CDR2 FQNEAQ (reference sequence). The V and J ends lost 3 bases and 5 bases respectively, with 13 bases between them. The CDR3 loop spans 14 amino acids. Here the CDR3 reads CASSFSNSKETQYF. The CDR3 DNA sequence: TGTGCCAGCAGCTTCTCTAACTCAAAGGAGACCCAGTACTTC.